A single sample is the source of the 11 T cell receptor beta chains below, sequenced in a study of T cell responses to AZD1222 COVID-19 vaccine. TCRdb's copy holds only in-frame clones and misses some; the assay was immunoSEQ multiplex PCR. The table has approximately 140,000 clones, 92% seen once; the top ten hold 3.3%. This specimen was peripheral blood, taken 28 days after the second AZD1222 dose. The receptors shown here come from an adult who received the AZD1222 COVID-19 vaccine.

The V gene is TRBV28, the J gene TRBJ1-5, with D unclear. The V gene lost 6 bases and the J gene lost 6 bases, with 12 bases spanning the gap. The CDR3 totals 13 residues. Germline V gene data show CDR1 as MDHEN and CDR2 as SYDVKM. The CDR3 DNA follows: TGTGCCAGCAGGGAGGGTCGCAGTCAGCCCCAGCATTTT. This sequence encodes CASREGRSQPQHF.

The chain employs TRBV19 and TRBJ1-5; TRBD1 aligns across 7 bases. Germline CDR1 is LNHDA and CDR2 is SQIVND (reference sequence). V gave up 2 bases and J gave up 3 bases; unmatched junction bases: 10. This CDR3 has 17 residues. The CDR3 protein is CASSILGGAGNNQPQHF. In DNA, the CDR3 is TGTGCCAGTAGTATATTAGGGGGCGCTGGGAACAATCAGCCCCAGCATTTT.

This chain uses TRBV13 with TRBJ2-1, with TRBD1 matching 10 bases. The V and J ends lost 3 bases and 0 bases, in that order; junction bases with no gene match: 5. The germline V gene encodes CDR1 PRHDT and CDR2 FYEKMQ (reference sequence). The CDR3 contains 17 residues. CDR3 protein: CASSFRTGGFSYNEQFF. Written as DNA, the CDR3 is TGTGCCAGCAGCTTCAGGACAGGGGGATTCTCCTACAATGAGCAGTTCTTC.

V is TRBV28 and J is TRBJ2-7, with TRBD2 matching 13 bases. Germline V gene lookup returns CDR1 MDHEN and CDR2 SYDVKM. With V trimmed by 5 bases and J by 2 bases, 12 bases remained unmatched. The CDR3 is made up of 18 amino acids. The DNA for the CDR3 is TGTGCCAGCAGTAAGCCGGGACTAGCGGGAACCCGCGCCTACGAGCAGTACTTC. It translates to CASSKPGLAGTRAYEQYF.

This rearrangement joins TRBV19 to TRBJ2-1; unclear D gene. This CDR3 has 12 amino acids. The germline CDR1 and CDR2 sequences are LNHDA and SQIVND (reference sequence). Trimming pared 8 bases from V and 6 bases from J, leaving 11 bases between. The CDR3 here is CASRAVGNEQFF. CDR3 DNA sequence: TGTGCCAGTCGTGCGGTGGGCAATGAGCAGTTCTTC.

The chain links TRBV5-1 to TRBJ1-4; 7 bases fit TRBD1. The CDR3 consists of 15 residues. The germline V gene has CDR1 SGHRS and CDR2 YFSETQ. The V segment lost 4 bases and the J segment 8 bases; nucleotides outside the gene matches: 11. CDR3 protein: CASSPRPGGNEKLFF. As DNA, the CDR3 is TGCGCCAGCAGCCCCAGGCCAGGGGGAAACGAAAAACTGTTTTTT. The complete variable domain, with remaining parts taken from reference TRBV5-1 and TRBJ1-4, reads KAGVTQTPRYLIKTRGQQVTLSCSPISGHRSVSWYQQTPGQGLQFLFEYFSETQRNKGNFPGRFSGRQFSNSRSEMNVSTLELGDSALYLCASSPRPGGNEKLFFGSGTQLSVL.

The chain combines TRBV24-1 with TRBJ2-7; D possibly corresponds to TRBD1 (6 bases). Between the trimmed V and J ends, which lost 6 bases and 8 bases, there was a span of 16 bases. Germline CDR1 and CDR2: KGHDR and SFDVKD. The CDR3 sequence is 13 residues long. Written as DNA, the CDR3 is TGTGCCACCAGTAGCCCCCGGGACATCAAGCAGTACTTC. This gives the protein CATSSPRDIKQYF.

The V and J genes are TRBV7-9 and TRBJ1-2; a weak D match, TRBD1 (6 bases). V was trimmed by 5 bases and J by 4 bases, leaving 17 bases between them. Germline-derived CDR1 and CDR2 are SEHNR and FQNEAQ (reference sequence). The CDR3 has 15 amino acids. CDR3 region: CASSTPSSGAYGYTF. The CDR3 bases are TGTGCCAGCAGCACACCAAGCTCGGGGGCCTATGGCTACACCTTC.

The chain couples TRBV5-5 to TRBJ2-7, with no clear D. The germline CDR1 and CDR2 sequences are SGHKS and YYEKEE (reference sequence). The CDR3 runs 12 residues. The germline V and J ends were trimmed by 2 bases and 5 bases, with 8 bases remaining between them. CDR3 DNA sequence: TGTGCCAGCAGCTTTATGGCAAACGAGCAGTACTTC. Residues: CASSFMANEQYF.

The rearrangement links TRBV2 to TRBJ2-1, with D perhaps TRBD1 (6 bases). The CDR3 totals 14 residues. V dropped 6 bases and J dropped 8 bases, with 17 bases sitting between them. The germline CDR1 and CDR2 sequences are SNHLY and FYNNEI. In nucleotides, the CDR3 is TGTGCCAGCAGCTCGGACAGCGTTAGGGATGAGCAGTTCTTC. Translated: CASSSDSVRDEQFF.

This chain connects TRBV19 to TRBJ1-1; tentative D call: TRBD1 (6 bases). The germline gives CDR1 LNHDA, CDR2 SQIVND (reference sequence). The CDR3 is 15 amino acids. V was cut by 5 bases and J by 1 base, with 14 bases left in between. For the CDR3, the DNA is TGTGCCAGTAGTTCCCCGGACAGATGGAACACTGAAGCTTTCTTT. It encodes CASSSPDRWNTEAFF.